Following are 21 T cell receptor beta chains from one sample sequenced in a study of T-cell reconstitution after alpha-beta-depleted transplantation in children. During its preparation, the TCRbeta library received unique molecular identifiers. TCRdb recomputed calls from the PCR reads with MiXCR, one row per CDR3 protein. The sample lists roughly 250,000 distinct CDR3 sequences, roughly 8.2% seen once, with 6.3% in the top ten. This specimen consisted of PBMCs, mostly from graft donor cells, obtained 180 days after TCRalphabeta/CD19-depleted stem cell transplant. These receptors were taken from a male patient under 18 who had a stem cell transplant for acute lymphoblastic leukemia, so the T cells may come from the graft donor.

This clonotype has at least ten counts. V is TRBV12-3 or TRBV12-4 and J is TRBJ2-3, with D possibly called TRBD1 or TRBD2 (7 bases each). The CDR3 has 16 residues. V was shortened by 4 bases and J by 0 bases, with 14 bases between the two germline ends. CDR3 in amino acids: CASSSRGGVSTDTQYF. The CDR3 DNA reads as TGTGCCAGCAGTTCCAGGGGGGGGGTTAGCACAGATACGCAGTATTTT.

This clonotype appeared many times. Germline and junction disagree at one end, which may indicate a read error. The rearrangement links TRBV7-7 to TRBJ2-5, with D possibly matching TRBD2 (5 bases). The V gene's germline CDR1 is SSHAT and CDR2 FNYEAQ (reference sequence). The CDR3 length is 14 residues. The chain's CDR3 is CASSPTGSLETQYF. In DNA, the CDR3 is TGTGCTAGCAGCCCTACGGGGAGTCTAGAGACCCAGTACTTC.

There are a few counts of this clonotype. The chain joins TRBV10-1 to TRBJ1-1; no clear D. The germline V gene encodes CDR1 WNHNN and CDR2 SYGVQD (reference sequence). Trimming left V 4 bases short and J 1 base short, with 13 bases between. This CDR3 has 15 residues. Here the CDR3 reads CASSGGREGNTEAFF. The CDR3 DNA sequence: TGCGCCAGCAGTGGAGGTCGTGAGGGGAACACTGAAGCTTTCTTT.

Many counts were recorded for this clonotype. This sequence joins TRBV27 and TRBJ2-5, with 8 bases aligning to TRBD1. Germline V gives CDR1 MNHEY, CDR2 SMNVEV (reference sequence). The ends lost 3 bases at V and 2 bases at J; junction bases unmatched: 8. The CDR3 length is 16 residues. The CDR3 DNA is TGTGCCAGCAGTTTTTTCCGGACAGGGCCTCAAGAGACCCAGTACTTC. Translated, it gives CASSFFRTGPQETQYF.

This clonotype was seen many times. V usage is TRBV20-1 and J usage is TRBJ2-5; D not resolved. CDR1 and CDR2 (germline): DFQATT, SNEGSKA (reference sequence). V was pared by 0 bases and J by 3 bases, with 14 bases between. CDR3 length equals 15 residues. The CDR3 region has the DNA TGCAGTGCTAGAGATGGGCAGTTAAGGAAAGAGACCCAGTACTTC. Amino acid sequence: CSARDGQLRKETQYF.

This clonotype was picked up many times. The V gene is TRBV5-4, the J gene TRBJ1-2, with TRBD1 as a possible D gene (6 bases). There are 13 residues in the CDR3. Germline V gives CDR1 SGHNT, CDR2 YYREEE (reference sequence). V was clipped by 4 bases and J by 4 bases, with 11 bases between them. DNA for the CDR3: TGTGCCAGCAGCGAACAGGGCCTCTATGGCTACACCTTC. It yields the protein CASSEQGLYGYTF.

This clonotype was found many times. The chain uses TRBV6-1 and TRBJ2-3, with no clear D. V was shortened by 1 base and J by 4 bases, with 12 bases between the two germline ends. The CDR3 has 15 residues. CDR1 and CDR2 from the germline V gene are MNHNS and SASEGT. Written as DNA, the CDR3 is TGTGCCAGCAGTGAAGGGGCTAGTCAAGCAGATACGCAGTATTTT. Encoded protein: CASSEGASQADTQYF.

As concerns this clonotype: A much larger clone sits a single nucleotide away, making a read error possible. The CDR3 loop is CSASKLAAGELFF. The CDR3 nucleotides read TGCAGTGCTAGCAAGCTAGCGGCCGGGGAGCTGTTTTTT. The chain is built from TRBV20-1 and TRBJ2-2; TRBD2 aligns across 7 bases. The CDR3 is made up of 13 amino acids. J lost 6 bases, V lost 3 bases, and 4 bases had no gene match. The germline V gene has CDR1 DFQATT and CDR2 SNEGSKA (reference sequence).

Comment on this clonotype: It may be a read error: a sequence one base away is much more abundant. The chain carries TRBV11-2 and TRBJ2-1, with D perhaps TRBD2 (6 bases). CDR1 SGHAT and CDR2 FQNNGV come from the germline V gene. V dropped 2 bases and J dropped 4 bases, with 15 bases sitting between them. This CDR3 comprises 16 residues. The CDR3 reads CASSLRNGGAYNEQFF. In DNA, the CDR3 is TGTGCCAGCAGCTTACGGAACGGGGGAGCGTACAATGAGCAGTTCTTC.

This clonotype was seen repeatedly, ten times or more. The chain has TRBV5-5 and TRBJ1-6; no definite D call. V was clipped by 2 bases and J by 4 bases, with 13 bases between them. There are 16 residues in the CDR3. The germline V gene encodes CDR1 SGHKS and CDR2 YYEKEE (reference sequence). CDR3 protein: CASSFRERVYNSPLHF. Written as DNA, the CDR3 is TGTGCCAGCAGCTTTCGGGAAAGGGTTTATAATTCACCCCTCCACTTT.

This clonotype was found many times. The J gene is TRBJ2-3, the V gene TRBV12-3 or TRBV12-4; perhaps TRBD2 as D (5 bases). Trimming stripped 4 bases from V and 3 bases from J, with 5 bases between. There are 12 residues in the CDR3. CDR3 nucleotide sequence: TGTGCCAGCAGTTCGGGGACAGATACGCAGTATTTT. This encodes CASSSGTDTQYF.

This clonotype was recorded at least ten times. The chain is built from TRBV6-1 and TRBJ1-1; D not resolved. The germline V gene encodes CDR1 MNHNS and CDR2 SASEGT. The CDR3 is 15 residues long. Trimming cost V 7 bases and J 0 bases, with 15 bases left between them. Here the CDR3 DNA reads TGTGCCAGCAAGGGAAGTTGGTCGGTGAACACTGAAGCTTTCTTT. Protein sequence: CASKGSWSVNTEAFF.

This clonotype has ten or more counts. This chain connects TRBV7-9 to TRBJ1-1; D is uncertain. This CDR3 contains 14 residues. CDR1 and CDR2 (germline): SEHNR, FQNEAQ (reference sequence). V was clipped by 5 bases and J by 1 base, with 11 bases between them. As DNA, the CDR3 is TGTGCCAGCAGCCGGGTCCTGGGGAACACTGAAGCTTTCTTT. Translation: CASSRVLGNTEAFF.

Ten or more counts support this clonotype. This chain links TRBV7-2 with TRBJ2-7; TRBD1 matches at 8 bases. The CDR3 contains 14 residues. After removal of 5 bases from V and 0 bases from J, the junction contained 3 bases not matched to a gene. The germline V gene has CDR1 SGHTA and CDR2 FQGNSA. The CDR3 loop is CASSRDRSSYEQYF. CDR3 nucleotide sequence: TGTGCCAGCAGCAGGGACAGGAGCTCCTACGAGCAGTACTTC.

This clonotype has ten or more counts. This sequence joins TRBV6-1 and TRBJ2-2; TRBD2 agrees at 8 bases. The CDR3 length is 17 residues. V lost 6 bases to trimming and J lost 1 base; unmatched junction nucleotides: 10. In germline, CDR1 is MNHNS, CDR2 SASEGT. The CDR3: CASRPYGGGKNTGELFF. In DNA, the CDR3 is TGTGCCAGCAGACCCTATGGCGGGGGGAAGAACACCGGGGAGCTGTTTTTT.

This rearrangement joins TRBV20-1 to TRBJ1-5, with 9 bases identical to TRBD1. V lost 4 bases and J lost 5; bases outside the gene matches: 18. The CDR3 covers 18 residues. Germline V gene lookup returns CDR1 DFQATT and CDR2 SNEGSKA (reference sequence). The DNA for the CDR3 is TGCAGTGCTACCCCGGACAGGGGCGGTAGATATGAGGATCAGCCCCAGCATTTT. Encoded protein: CSATPDRGGRYEDQPQHF.

This clonotype was seen ten or more times. V usage is TRBV12-3 or TRBV12-4 and J usage is TRBJ1-1; no clear D. Trimming pared 6 bases from V and 4 bases from J, leaving 15 bases between. The CDR3 extends over 14 amino acids. The CDR3 nucleotides read TGTGCCAGCAGCCCGAGAATGGGAAGCACTGAAGCTTTCTTT. Translated, it gives CASSPRMGSTEAFF.

This clonotype was seen at least ten times. The gene calls are TRBV25-1 and TRBJ1-4; D is undetermined. The V end was cut by 8 bases, the J end by 5 bases, with 18 bases between. This CDR3 region has 15 residues. Germline CDR1 is MGHDK and CDR2 is SYGVNS. The CDR3 bases are TGTGCCAGCGGGGTACAGACCGTACAAAATGAAAAACTGTTTTTT. It translates to CASGVQTVQNEKLFF.

There are a few counts of this clonotype. V usage is TRBV7-9 and J usage is TRBJ2-1; 7 bases match TRBD1. V lost 5 bases, J lost 5 bases, and 6 bases stayed unmatched. This CDR3 has 14 amino acids. CDR1 is SEHNR and CDR2 is FQNEAQ in the germline V gene (reference sequence). The CDR3 region has the DNA TGTGCCAGCAGCCTACAGGGGATCAACAATGAGCAGTTCTTC. It is translated as CASSLQGINNEQFF.

This clonotype was recorded at least ten times. This rearrangement joins TRBV7-2 to TRBJ1-6; tentatively, D is TRBD1 (6 bases). Germline CDR1 SGHTA, CDR2 FQGNSA. V was cut by 6 bases and J by 1 base, with 16 bases left in between. CDR3 length: 17 residues. The CDR3 nucleotides read TGTGCCAGCAGAACCCCTGGGGGGCAGTCCTATAATTCACCCCTCCACTTT. It translates to CASRTPGGQSYNSPLHF.

The table lists this clonotype with many counts. The chain employs TRBV7-9 and TRBJ2-1; D remains unclear. This CDR3 has 15 residues. The germline CDR1 and CDR2 sequences are SEHNR and FQNEAQ (reference sequence). V was cut by 5 bases and J by 0 bases, with 11 bases left in between. CDR3 residues: CASSPTPRSYNEQFF. The CDR3 DNA sequence: TGTGCCAGCAGCCCGACCCCGCGCTCCTACAATGAGCAGTTCTTC.